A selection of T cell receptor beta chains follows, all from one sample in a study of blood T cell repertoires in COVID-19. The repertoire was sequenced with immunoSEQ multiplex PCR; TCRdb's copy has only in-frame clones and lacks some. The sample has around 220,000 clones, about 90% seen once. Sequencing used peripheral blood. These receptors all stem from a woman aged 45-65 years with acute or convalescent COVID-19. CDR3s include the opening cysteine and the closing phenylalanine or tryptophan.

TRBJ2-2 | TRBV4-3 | CASSQGSSGGLNTGELFF
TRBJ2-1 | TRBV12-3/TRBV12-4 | CASRGSNKYEQFF
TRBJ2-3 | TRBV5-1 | CASSLGASTDTQYF
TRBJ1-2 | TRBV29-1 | CSVVTSTGSEYGYTF
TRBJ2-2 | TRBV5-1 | CASSPGQGILAGELFF
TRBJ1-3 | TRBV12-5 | CASIRQVYGNTIYF
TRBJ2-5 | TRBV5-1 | CASSWGHTKETQYF
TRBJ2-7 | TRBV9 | CASSPWGGDYGEQYF
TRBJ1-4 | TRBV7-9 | CASSGGEKLFF
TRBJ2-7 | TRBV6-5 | CASREGLAPTYEQYF
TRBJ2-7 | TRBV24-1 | CATSDLAQGRYEQYF
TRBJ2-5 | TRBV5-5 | CASSAGTVRETQYF
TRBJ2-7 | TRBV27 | CASSYGPGDISYEQYF
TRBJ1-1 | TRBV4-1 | CASSRQGASTEAFF
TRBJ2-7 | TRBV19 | CASSGTLGVPPYEQYF
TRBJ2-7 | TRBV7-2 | CASSSSLLHSYEQYF
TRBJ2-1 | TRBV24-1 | CATSDLDRGGPCYEQFF
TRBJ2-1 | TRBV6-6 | CASRGLLGGHYNEQFF
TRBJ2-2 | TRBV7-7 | CASSSGQGAGTGELFF
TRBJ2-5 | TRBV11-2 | CASSFFVSSSGAKETQYF
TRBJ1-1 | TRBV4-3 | CASSQGQSEAFF
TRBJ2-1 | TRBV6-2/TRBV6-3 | CASSFFRLAGNNEQFF
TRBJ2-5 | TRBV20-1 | CSASGTSGREWETQYF
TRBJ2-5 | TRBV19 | CASSLRTSGRETQYF
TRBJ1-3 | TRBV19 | CASSSGSSGNTIYF
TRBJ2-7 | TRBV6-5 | CASSSGALPSYEQYF
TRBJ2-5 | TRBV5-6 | CASSSDRGGETQYF
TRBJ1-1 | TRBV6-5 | CASSRSGNTEAFF
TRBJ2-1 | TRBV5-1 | CASKLAGAVNEQFF
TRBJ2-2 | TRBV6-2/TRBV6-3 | CASSPDYPTGELFF
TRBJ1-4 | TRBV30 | CAWSVGQPNEKLFF
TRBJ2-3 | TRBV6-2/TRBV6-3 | CASSRAGLAGGPKAF
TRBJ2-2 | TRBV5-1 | CASSLARINTGELFF
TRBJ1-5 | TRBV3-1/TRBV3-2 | CASSQDGTGNQPQHF
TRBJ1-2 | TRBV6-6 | CASSIYYGYTF
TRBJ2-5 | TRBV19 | CASAPIGGKETQYF
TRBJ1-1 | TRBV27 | CASPAAEAFF
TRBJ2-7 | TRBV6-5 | CASSPKYEQYF
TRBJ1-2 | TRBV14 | CASRPAGGGLYGYTF
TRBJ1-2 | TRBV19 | CASSMEGTGYVIYGYTF
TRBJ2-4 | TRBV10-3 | CAISSDRELAKNIQYF
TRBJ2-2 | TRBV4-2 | CASSQRGGGSSGITGELFF
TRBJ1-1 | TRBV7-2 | CASSLVWGQMGTEAFF